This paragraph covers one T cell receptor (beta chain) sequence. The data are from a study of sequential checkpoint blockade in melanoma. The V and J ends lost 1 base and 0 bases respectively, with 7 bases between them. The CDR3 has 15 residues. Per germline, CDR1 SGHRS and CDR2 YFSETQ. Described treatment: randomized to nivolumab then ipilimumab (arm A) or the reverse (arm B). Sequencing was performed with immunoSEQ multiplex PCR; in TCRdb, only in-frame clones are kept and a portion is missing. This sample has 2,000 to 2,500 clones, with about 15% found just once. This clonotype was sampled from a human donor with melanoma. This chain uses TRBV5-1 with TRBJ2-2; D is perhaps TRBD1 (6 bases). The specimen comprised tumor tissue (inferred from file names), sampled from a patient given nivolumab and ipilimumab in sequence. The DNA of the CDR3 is TGCGCCAGCAGCTTGACAGGGCCGAACACCGGGGAGCTGTTTTTT. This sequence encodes CASSLTGPNTGELFF.